This TCR beta chain derives from a study of early T cells in non-severe SARS-CoV-2 infection (dated by TCRdb to the early 2020s). Describing the broader study: Because TCR sequencing relied on bulk RNA taken from unsorted whole blood, pairing of alpha and beta chains was not possible. Summary of the overall study and its limitations: VDJdb matching was skewed toward anti-spike CD8 responses, so virus-specific expansions were likely underestimated and private and CD4 specificities were missed.

In regard to this clonotype: The specificity of this receptor is unknown. No base quality information exists; no much larger clone differs at one position.

The library was prepared using 5' RACE. The sequencing machine was a NextSeq 500. Unique molecular identifiers were attached to individual cDNA molecules in the TCR library protocol so that sequencing error and PCR bias could be corrected. TCR alpha and beta chains were both sequenced, and the abundances of alpha and beta sequences in each sample were closely correlated with each other. In the authors' own workflow: Decombinator V4 was used to perform V gene, J gene and CDR3 annotation of TCR sequences. TCRs were defined as expanded if a significant change between any two time points was detected under a Poisson model with p below 0.0001. TCR abundances were normalised to the total number of TCRs sequenced per sample and were expressed as counts per million. TRAV1-2 paired with TRAJ12, TRAJ20 or TRAJ33 defined MAIT TCRs, while TRAV10 paired with TRAJ18 defined iNKT TCRs. VDJdb, accessed 1 November 2021, was searched for CMV, EBV and SARS-CoV-2 annotated TCRs, excluding TCRs annotated for multiple antigens. TCRdb applied fastp at Q25 and MiXCR to the public reads, then kept only in-frame beta chains. Rows matching on CDR3 protein sequence are summarized as one entry with the most common DNA and genes. None of the V and J calls come from the authors' own analysis; TCRdb made them. Recorded for this sample are about 48,000 distinct CDR3 sequences; over 7.5% of them occurred a single time. About 8.5% of the sample is held by the ten biggest clonotypes.

The study was a case-control design nested within a healthcare worker cohort in London, UK, with weekly nasopharyngeal swab PCR tests and blood sampling. Healthcare workers were recruited during the week of the UK lockdown, between 23 and 31 March 2020, and followed weekly for up to roughly 15 weeks. Looking up the germline V gene yields CDR1 SQVTM and CDR2 ANQGSEA. Taken from cysteine to phenylalanine, the CDR3 has 13 residues. The read is trimmed to its CDR3 DNA, 39 bases read in frame from base 1. For this chain, trimming is 7 bases at the V end and 1 base at the J end, and the number of junction bases without a gene match is 2.

The chain is encoded by TRBV29-1 joined to TRBJ1-4; TRBD1 agrees with 8 junctional bases. This TCR was recovered from an adult who was a healthcare worker with PCR-confirmed SARS-CoV-2 infection or an uninfected control (not recorded which). Sequenced: whole blood. The DNA sequence reads TGCAGCGCAGGACAGGGAACTAATGAAAAACTGTTTTTT. Translated, it gives CSAGQGTNEKLFF.